Below are 20 T cell receptor beta chains sequenced from a single sample in a study of monozygotic twins with inflammatory bowel disease. Reprocessing the 5' RACE reads, TCRdb reports a single entry for every CDR3 protein and omits DNA. Here the sample table reports under 200,000 distinct CDR3 sequences. Specimen: blood. These receptor sequences come from a human donor with ulcerative colitis or Crohn's disease, or a healthy co-twin of an affected twin (not recorded which).

The chain joins TRBV12-3 or TRBV12-4 to TRBJ1-1; TCRdb's D gene call, TRBD1, goes unchecked for lack of DNA. This CDR3 is 14 amino acids long. CDR3: CASRQGQTNTEAFF.

Here the CDR3 reads CASSLSGSTYNEQFF. The chain carries TRBV7-2 and TRBJ2-1. From germline, CDR1 is SGHTA and CDR2 FQGNSA. This CDR3 is built from 15 residues. The variable domain in full, completed from reference TRBV7-2 and TRBJ2-1, reads GAGVSQSPSNKVTEKGKDVELRCDPISGHTALYWYRQSLGQGLEFLIYFQGNSAPDKSGLPSDRFSAERTGGSVSTLTIQRTQQEDSAVYLCASSLSGSTYNEQFFGPGTRLTVL.

The chain carries TRBV9 and TRBJ2-3; lacking DNA, the TRBD2 call made by TCRdb goes unchecked. This CDR3 spans 16 amino acids. From germline, CDR1 is SGDLS and CDR2 YYNGEE. CDR3 amino acids: CASSALAGVRTDTQYF.

The rearrangement uses TRBV27 and TRBJ2-5. The CDR3 has 16 amino acids. Germline V CDR1 and CDR2: MNHEY, SMNVEV (reference sequence). The CDR3 reads CASSLSVAEPVETQYF.

The V and J genes are TRBV29-1 and TRBJ2-1; TCRdb's D call of TRBD2 is untestable without DNA. The CDR3 runs to 16 residues. Germline values: CDR1 SQVTM, CDR2 ANQGSEA. CDR3: CSVGGRPGDFYNEQFF.

The rearrangement uses TRBV12-3 or TRBV12-4 and TRBJ1-5; there is no DNA to check the TCRdb D call of TRBD1. The CDR3 extends over 15 amino acids. CDR3 residues: CASSPLQGAGQPQHF.

J is TRBJ2-7 and V is TRBV5-1. Germline assignment: CDR1 SGHRS and CDR2 YFSETQ. This CDR3 has 14 residues. The CDR3 spells CASSLDQVNYEQYF. The whole variable domain, filled in from reference TRBV5-1 and TRBJ2-7, reads KAGVTQTPRYLIKTRGQQVTLSCSPISGHRSVSWYQQTPGQGLQFLFEYFSETQRNKGNFPGRFSGRQFSNSRSEMNVSTLELGDSALYLCASSLDQVNYEQYFGPGTRLTVT.

The chain combines TRBV20-1 with TRBJ2-5. The CDR3 loop spans 13 amino acids. The germline V gene encodes CDR1 DFQATT and CDR2 SNEGSKA (reference sequence). This CDR3 reads CSASDPRQETQYF.

The chain uses TRBV24-1 and TRBJ2-5; the D gene TCRdb calls, TRBD1, cannot be checked with no DNA. The CDR3 runs 14 residues. The germline V gene has CDR1 KGHDR and CDR2 SFDVKD. CDR3 protein: CATSDRQGGETQYF.

V and J are TRBV5-4 and TRBJ2-7; TCRdb designates TRBD2, a call that cannot be tested without DNA. Germline lookup yields CDR1 SGHNT and CDR2 YYREEE (reference sequence). The CDR3 contains 14 residues. The CDR3 region is CASSLVAGPYEQYF.

The chain has TRBV28 and TRBJ1-1; TCRdb proposes TRBD1, but this gene call is untestable without DNA. This CDR3 spans 15 amino acids. Germline V CDR1 and CDR2: MDHEN, SYDVKM. The CDR3 loop is CASSFRGRGRTEAFF.

The chain employs TRBV11-1 and TRBJ1-6; TCRdb's D call, TRBD1, is unchecked because there is no DNA. CDR3 length: 15 residues. CDR1 and CDR2 (germline): SGHAT, FQDESV (reference sequence). The CDR3 is CASSSGTGSSSPLHF. The full variable domain, in which reference TRBV11-1 and TRBJ1-6 provide the parts outside the CDR3, is EAEVAQSPRYKITEKSQAVAFWCDPISGHATLYWYRQILGQGPELLVQFQDESVVDDSQLPKDRFSAERLKGVDSTLKIQPAELGDSAMYLCASSSGTGSSSPLHFGNGTRLTVT.

The chain employs TRBV6-2 or TRBV6-3 and TRBJ2-2. The CDR3 extends over 13 amino acids. Per the germline V gene, CDR1 is MNHEY and CDR2 is SVGEGT. The CDR3 protein is CASSYSGTGELFF.

This chain links TRBV3-1 with TRBJ2-2; TCRdb lists TRBD2, though no DNA is available to test this call. The CDR3 loop spans 16 amino acids. Germline CDR1 and CDR2: LGHDT and YNNKEL (reference sequence). The CDR3: CASTAGVPPNTGELFF.

The rearrangement joins TRBV6-1 to TRBJ1-6; TCRdb picks TRBD1, but there is no DNA to check that call. In germline, CDR1 is MNHNS, CDR2 SASEGT. This CDR3 is built from 17 residues. CDR3 residues: CASSTTTGGFYNSPLHF.

CDR3 amino acids: CATSAGGAINEQFF. The chain has TRBV24-1 and TRBJ2-1. The CDR3 runs 14 residues. The germline V gene has CDR1 KGHDR and CDR2 SFDVKD.

The chain employs TRBV24-1 and TRBJ2-2; there is no DNA to check the TCRdb D call of TRBD2. This CDR3 spans 16 amino acids. The V gene's germline CDR1 is KGHDR and CDR2 SFDVKD. Here the CDR3 reads CATSDPTSGRTGELFF.

The chain couples TRBV12-3 or TRBV12-4 to TRBJ2-1; the D call from TCRdb, TRBD1, cannot be confirmed without DNA. The CDR3 runs to 11 residues. CDR3 sequence: CASSLGITGVF.

The chain couples TRBV7-2 to TRBJ1-2; as DNA is missing, the TRBD1 call by TCRdb cannot be tested. The CDR3 is made up of 14 amino acids. Germline V gene data show CDR1 as SGHTA and CDR2 as FQGNSA. The CDR3 here is CASSLGTESYGYTF. The variable domain in full, with the rest retrieved from reference TRBV7-2 and TRBJ1-2, is GAGVSQSPSNKVTEKGKDVELRCDPISGHTALYWYRQSLGQGLEFLIYFQGNSAPDKSGLPSDRFSAERTGGSVSTLTIQRTQQEDSAVYLCASSLGTESYGYTFGSGTRLTVV.

The rearrangement joins TRBV21-1 to TRBJ2-7. TRBV21-1 is reported as a pseudogene. This CDR3 spans 16 amino acids. CDR3 loop: CASSKEDPFPSYEQYF.